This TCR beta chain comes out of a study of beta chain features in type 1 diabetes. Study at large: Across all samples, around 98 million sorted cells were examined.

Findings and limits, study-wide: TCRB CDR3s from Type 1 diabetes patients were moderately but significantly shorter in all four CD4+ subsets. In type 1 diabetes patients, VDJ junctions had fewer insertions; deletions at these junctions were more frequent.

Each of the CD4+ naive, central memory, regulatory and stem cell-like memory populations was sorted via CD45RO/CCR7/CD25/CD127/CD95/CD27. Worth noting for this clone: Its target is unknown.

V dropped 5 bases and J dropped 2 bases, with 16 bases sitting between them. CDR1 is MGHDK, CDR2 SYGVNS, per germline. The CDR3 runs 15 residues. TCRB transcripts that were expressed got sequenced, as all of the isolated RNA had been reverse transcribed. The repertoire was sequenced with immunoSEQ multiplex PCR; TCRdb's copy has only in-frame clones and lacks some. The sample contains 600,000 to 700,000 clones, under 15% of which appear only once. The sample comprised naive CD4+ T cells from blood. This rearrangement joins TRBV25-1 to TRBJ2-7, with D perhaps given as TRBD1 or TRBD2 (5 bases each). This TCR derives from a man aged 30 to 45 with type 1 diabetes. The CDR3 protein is CASSPPGTATYEQYF. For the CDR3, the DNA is TGTGCCAGCAGTCCCCCAGGGACGGCAACCTACGAGCAGTACTTC.